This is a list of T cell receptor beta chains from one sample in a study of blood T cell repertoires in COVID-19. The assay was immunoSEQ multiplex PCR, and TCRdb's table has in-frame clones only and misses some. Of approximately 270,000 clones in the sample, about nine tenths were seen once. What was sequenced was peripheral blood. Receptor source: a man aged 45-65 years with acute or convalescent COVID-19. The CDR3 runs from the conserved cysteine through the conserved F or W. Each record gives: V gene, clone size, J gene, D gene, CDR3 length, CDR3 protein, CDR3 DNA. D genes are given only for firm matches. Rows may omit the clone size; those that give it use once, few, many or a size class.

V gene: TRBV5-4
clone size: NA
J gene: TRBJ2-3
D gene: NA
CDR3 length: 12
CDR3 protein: CASSLSTDTQYF
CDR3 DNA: TGTGCCAGCAGCCTTAGCACAGATACGCAGTATTTT

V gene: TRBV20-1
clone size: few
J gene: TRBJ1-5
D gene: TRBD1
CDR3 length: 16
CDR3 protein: CSASSSGTGVSQPQHF
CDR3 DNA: TGCAGTGCTAGTTCTTCCGGGACAGGGGTTAGTCAGCCCCAGCATTTT

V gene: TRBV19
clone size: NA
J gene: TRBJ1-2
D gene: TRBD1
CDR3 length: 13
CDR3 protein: CAKGSDRANGYTF
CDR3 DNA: TGTGCTAAGGGATCCGACAGGGCTAACGGCTACACCTTC

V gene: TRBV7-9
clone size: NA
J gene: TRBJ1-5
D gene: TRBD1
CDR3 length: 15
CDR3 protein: CASSSSTGWRSPQHF
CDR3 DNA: TGTGCCAGCAGCTCCTCGACAGGGTGGAGGTCGCCCCAGCATTTT

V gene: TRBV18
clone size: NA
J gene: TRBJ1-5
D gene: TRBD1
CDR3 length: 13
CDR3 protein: CASSPEGAQPQHF
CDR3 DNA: TGTGCCAGCTCACCGGAGGGGGCTCAGCCCCAGCATTTT

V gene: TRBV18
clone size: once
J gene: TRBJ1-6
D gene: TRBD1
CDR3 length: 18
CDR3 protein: CASSPTQDRGLLSSPLHF
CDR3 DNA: TGTGCCAGCTCCCCAACCCAGGACAGGGGCCTGCTTAGTTCACCCCTCCACTTT

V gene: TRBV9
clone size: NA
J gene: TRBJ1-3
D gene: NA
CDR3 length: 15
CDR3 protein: CASSASWGAGNTIYF
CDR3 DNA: TGTGCCAGCAGCGCCAGTTGGGGGGCTGGAAACACCATATATTTT

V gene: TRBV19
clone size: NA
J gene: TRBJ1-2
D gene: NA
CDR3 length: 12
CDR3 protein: CASRRQVDGYTF
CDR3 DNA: TGTGCCAGTAGGAGACAGGTAGATGGCTACACCTTC

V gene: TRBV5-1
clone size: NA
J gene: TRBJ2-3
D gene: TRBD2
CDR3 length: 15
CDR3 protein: CASSPGTRFKDTQYF
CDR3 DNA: TGCGCCAGCAGCCCCGGGACTAGGTTCAAAGATACGCAGTATTTT

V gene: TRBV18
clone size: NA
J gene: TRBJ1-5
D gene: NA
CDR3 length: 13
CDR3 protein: CASSTDTEQPQHF
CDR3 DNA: TGTGCCAGCTCAACGGACACAGAACAGCCCCAGCATTTT

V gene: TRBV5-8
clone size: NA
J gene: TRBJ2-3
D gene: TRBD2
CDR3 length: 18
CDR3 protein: CASSPSGLAGGVADTQYF
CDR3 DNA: TGTGCCAGCAGCCCCAGCGGACTAGCGGGGGGCGTAGCAGATACGCAGTATTTT

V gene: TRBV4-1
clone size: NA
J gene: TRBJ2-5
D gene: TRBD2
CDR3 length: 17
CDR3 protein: CASSPSPGGGAQETQYF
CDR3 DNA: TGCGCCAGCAGCCCATCACCGGGCGGGGGGGCCCAAGAGACCCAGTACTTC

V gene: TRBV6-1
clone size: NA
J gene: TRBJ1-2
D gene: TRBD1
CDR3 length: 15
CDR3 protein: CASSEASGTGRGYTF
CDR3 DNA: TGTGCCAGCAGTGAAGCTTCCGGGACAGGTCGCGGCTACACCTTC

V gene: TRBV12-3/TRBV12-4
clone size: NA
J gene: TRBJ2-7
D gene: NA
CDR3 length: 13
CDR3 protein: CASSFLSPGEQYF
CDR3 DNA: TGTGCCAGCAGTTTTTTGAGTCCGGGCGAGCAGTACTTC

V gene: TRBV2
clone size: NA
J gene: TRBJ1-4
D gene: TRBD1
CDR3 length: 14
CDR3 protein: CASRPGSRGEKLFF
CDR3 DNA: TGTGCCAGCAGGCCAGGGAGCAGGGGGGAAAAACTGTTTTTT

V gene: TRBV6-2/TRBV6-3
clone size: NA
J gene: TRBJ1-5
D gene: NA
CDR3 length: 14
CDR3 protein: CASSGGAFNQPQHF
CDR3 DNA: TGTGCCAGCAGCGGAGGGGCGTTCAATCAGCCCCAGCATTTT

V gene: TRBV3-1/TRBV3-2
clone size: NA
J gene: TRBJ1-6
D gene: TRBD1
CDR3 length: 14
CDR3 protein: CASSQGQGSSPLHF
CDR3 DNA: TGTGCCAGCAGCCAAGGACAGGGCAGTTCACCCCTCCACTTT

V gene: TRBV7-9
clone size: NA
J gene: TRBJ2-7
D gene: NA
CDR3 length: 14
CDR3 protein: CASSLRDRYYEQYF
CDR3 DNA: TGTGCCAGCAGCTTACGCGACAGGTACTACGAGCAGTACTTC

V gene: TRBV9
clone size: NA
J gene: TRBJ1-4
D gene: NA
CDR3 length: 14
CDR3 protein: CASSPTRAGEKLFF
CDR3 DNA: TGTGCCAGCAGCCCGACTCGGGCGGGGGAAAAACTGTTTTTT

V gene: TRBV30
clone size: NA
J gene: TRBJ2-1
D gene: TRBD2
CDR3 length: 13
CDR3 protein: CASNLQLAGEQFF
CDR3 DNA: TGTGCCTCGAACCTACAGCTAGCGGGTGAGCAGTTCTTC

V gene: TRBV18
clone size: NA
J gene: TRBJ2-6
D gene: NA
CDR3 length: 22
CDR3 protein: CASSPQVPRATGKHSGANVLTF
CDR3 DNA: TGTGCCAGCTCACCACAAGTCCCCCGTGCCACAGGGAAACACTCTGGGGCCAACGTCCTGACTTTC

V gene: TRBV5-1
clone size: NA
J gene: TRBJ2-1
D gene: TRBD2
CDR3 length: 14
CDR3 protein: CASSLGLANNEQFF
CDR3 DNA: TGCGCCAGCAGCTTAGGACTAGCAAACAATGAGCAGTTCTTC

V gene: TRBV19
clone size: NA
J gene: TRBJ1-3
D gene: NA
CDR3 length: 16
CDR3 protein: CASSYFGHSSGNTIYF
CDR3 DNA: TGTGCCAGTAGCTACTTTGGGCATAGCTCTGGAAACACCATATATTTT

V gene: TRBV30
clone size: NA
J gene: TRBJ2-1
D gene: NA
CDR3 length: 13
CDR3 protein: CAWTRGTYNEQFF
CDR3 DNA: TGTGCCTGGACCCGGGGAACCTACAATGAGCAGTTCTTC

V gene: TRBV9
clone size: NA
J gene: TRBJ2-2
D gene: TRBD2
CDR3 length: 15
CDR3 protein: CASSVGGGRTGELFF
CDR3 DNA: TGTGCCAGCAGCGTAGGCGGGGGGCGAACCGGGGAGCTGTTTTTT

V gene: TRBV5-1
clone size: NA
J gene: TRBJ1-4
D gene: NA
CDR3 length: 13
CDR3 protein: CASSGGFNEKLFF
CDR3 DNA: TGCGCCAGCAGCGGAGGGTTTAATGAAAAACTGTTTTTT

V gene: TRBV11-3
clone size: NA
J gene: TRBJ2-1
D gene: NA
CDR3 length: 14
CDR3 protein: CASSLGRYYNEQFF
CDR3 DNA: TGTGCCAGCAGCTTGGGGAGGTATTACAATGAGCAGTTCTTC

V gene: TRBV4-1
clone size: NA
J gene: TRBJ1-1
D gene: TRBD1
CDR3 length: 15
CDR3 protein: CASSLTGSADTEAFF
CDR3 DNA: TGCGCCAGCAGCCTGACAGGGTCTGCGGACACTGAAGCTTTCTTT

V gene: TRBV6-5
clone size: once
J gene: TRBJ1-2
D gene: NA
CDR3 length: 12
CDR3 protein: CASSPGQYGYTF
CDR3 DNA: TGTGCCAGCAGTCCCGGACAGTATGGCTACACCTTC

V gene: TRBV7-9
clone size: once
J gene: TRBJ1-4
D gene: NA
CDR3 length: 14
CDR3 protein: CASRRGGQDEKLFF
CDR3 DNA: TGTGCCAGCAGAAGGGGGGGCCAGGACGAAAAACTGTTTTTT

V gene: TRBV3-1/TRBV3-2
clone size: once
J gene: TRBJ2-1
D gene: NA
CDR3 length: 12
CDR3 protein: CASSQADQGRFF
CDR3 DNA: TGTGCCAGCAGCCAAGCCGACCAGGGGCGGTTCTTC

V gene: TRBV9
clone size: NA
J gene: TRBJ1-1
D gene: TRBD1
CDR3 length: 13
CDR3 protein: CASSVEQGAEAFF
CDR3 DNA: TGTGCCAGCAGCGTAGAACAGGGGGCTGAAGCTTTCTTT

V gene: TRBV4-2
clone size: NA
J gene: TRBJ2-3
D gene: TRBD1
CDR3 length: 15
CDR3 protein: CASSQDGTAPDTQYF
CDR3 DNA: TGTGCCAGCAGCCAAGATGGGACAGCCCCAGATACGCAGTATTTT

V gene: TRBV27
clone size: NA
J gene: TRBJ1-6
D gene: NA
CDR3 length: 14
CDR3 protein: CASSTGHLNSPLHF
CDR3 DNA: TGTGCCAGCAGTACGGGACACCTTAATTCACCCCTCCACTTT

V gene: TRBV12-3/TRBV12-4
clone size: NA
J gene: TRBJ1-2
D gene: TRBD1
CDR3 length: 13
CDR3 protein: CASRGTANYGYTF
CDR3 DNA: TGTGCCAGCAGGGGGACAGCTAACTATGGCTACACCTTC

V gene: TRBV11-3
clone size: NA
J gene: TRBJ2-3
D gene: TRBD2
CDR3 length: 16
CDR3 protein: CASSFGLAGITDTQYF
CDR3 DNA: TGTGCCAGCAGCTTCGGGCTAGCGGGGATCACAGATACGCAGTATTTT

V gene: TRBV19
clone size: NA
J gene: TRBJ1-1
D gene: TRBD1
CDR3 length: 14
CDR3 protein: CASSIQGARREAFF
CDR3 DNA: TGTGCCAGTAGTATACAGGGGGCCAGGCGCGAAGCTTTCTTT